The sequence of this T cell receptor (beta chain) was determined in a study of CD8 T cells in Susac syndrome. RNA was extracted with the RNeasy kit, and a quantity of about 0.45 to 1 ug was reverse transcribed using random hexamers. TCRdb re-called the immunoSEQ multiplex PCR reads through MiXCR, storing one row per CDR3 protein. The sample lists about 280,000 distinct CDR3 sequences, around 84% occurring once. Germline V gives CDR1 SGDLS, CDR2 YYNGEE. The CDR3 is 16 residues long. Trimming removed 1 base from V and 5 bases from J; junction bases left unmatched: 12. The chain carries TRBV9 and TRBJ2-7, with 7 bases that match TRBD2. The receptor was derived from a human donor with multiple sclerosis. The sequenced sample was CD8+ T cells from PBMCs. CDR3 bases: TGTGCCAGCAGCGTAAGTATCCGGGAGGAAAGCCACGAGCAGTACTTC. Its translation is CASSVSIREESHEQYF.